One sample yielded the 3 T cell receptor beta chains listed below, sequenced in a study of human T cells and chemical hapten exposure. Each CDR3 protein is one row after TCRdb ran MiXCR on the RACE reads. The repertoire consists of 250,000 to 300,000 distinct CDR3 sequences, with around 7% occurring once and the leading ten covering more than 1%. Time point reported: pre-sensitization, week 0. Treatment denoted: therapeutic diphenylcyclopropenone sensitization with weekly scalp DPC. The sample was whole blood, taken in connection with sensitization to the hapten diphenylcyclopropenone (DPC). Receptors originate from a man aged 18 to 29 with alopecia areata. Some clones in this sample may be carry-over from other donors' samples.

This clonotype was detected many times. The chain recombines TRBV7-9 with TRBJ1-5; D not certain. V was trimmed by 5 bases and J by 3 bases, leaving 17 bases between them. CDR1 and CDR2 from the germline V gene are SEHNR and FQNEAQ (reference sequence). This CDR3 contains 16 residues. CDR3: CASSKDGLRSNQPQHF. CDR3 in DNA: TGTGCCAGCAGCAAAGACGGCCTCCGCTCCAATCAGCCCCAGCATTTT.

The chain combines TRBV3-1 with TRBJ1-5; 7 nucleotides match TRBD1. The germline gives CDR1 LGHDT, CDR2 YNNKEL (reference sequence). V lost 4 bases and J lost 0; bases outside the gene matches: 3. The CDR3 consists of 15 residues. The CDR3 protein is CASSLGTASNQPQHF. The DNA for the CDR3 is TGTGCCAGCAGCCTAGGGACAGCTAGCAATCAGCCCCAGCATTTT.

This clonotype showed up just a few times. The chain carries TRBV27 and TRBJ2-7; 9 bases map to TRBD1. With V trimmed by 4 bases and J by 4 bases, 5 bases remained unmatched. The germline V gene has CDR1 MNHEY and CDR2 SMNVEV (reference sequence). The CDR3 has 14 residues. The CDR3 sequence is CASSSGQGRYEQYF. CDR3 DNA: TGTGCCAGCAGTTCGGGACAGGGACGGTACGAGCAGTACTTC.